Shown below are 21 T cell receptor beta chains from a single sample sequenced in a study of T cell responses to AZD1222 COVID-19 vaccine. The method was immunoSEQ multiplex PCR; TCRdb's version includes in-frame clones alone and lacks a portion of them. This sample has about 140,000 clones, with approximately 85% found just once. The sequences come from peripheral blood, collected on day 0 of AZD1222 vaccination. All receptors derive from an adult in good health.

The CDR3, as DNA: TGTGCCTGGAGTGAAGTAAGTCTTGGGCACTATGAAGCTTTCTTT. Its translation is CAWSEVSLGHYEAFF. V usage is TRBV30 and J usage is TRBJ1-1; no firm D call. There are 15 residues in the CDR3. CDR1 and CDR2 from the germline V gene are GTSNPN and SVGIG (reference sequence). V lost 1 base, J lost 7 bases, and 19 bases lay in between.

The chain has TRBV2 and TRBJ2-2; TRBD2 might be the D (6 bases). The CDR3 totals 13 residues. Germline CDR1 reads SNHLY; CDR2 reads FYNNEI. V was cut by 10 bases and J by 4 bases, with 13 bases left in between. CDR3 in DNA: TGTGCCAACGGCGGGACTCTCACCGGGGAGCTGTTTTTT. This encodes CANGGTLTGELFF.

The J gene is TRBJ2-1, the V gene TRBV9; 9 bases line up with TRBD1. This CDR3 is 16 amino acids long. V was pared by 0 bases and J by 8 bases, with 9 bases of the junction left unmatched. Germline V gene data show CDR1 as SGDLS and CDR2 as YYNGEE. The CDR3, as DNA: TGTGCCAGCAGCGTAGCGCGGGACAGGGTTTACGATGAGCAGTTCTTC. This codes for CASSVARDRVYDEQFF. Drawing the rest from reference TRBV9 and TRBJ2-1, the complete variable domain is DSGVTQTPKHLITATGQRVTLRCSPRSGDLSVYWYQQSLDQGLQFLIQYYNGEERAKGNILERFSAQQFPDLHSELNLSSLELGDSALYFCASSVARDRVYDEQFFGPGTRLTVL.

The chain is built from TRBV19 and TRBJ2-1, with TRBD2 as a possible D gene (7 bases). The V gene lost 5 bases and the J gene lost 7 bases, with 18 bases spanning the gap. From germline, CDR1 is LNHDA and CDR2 SQIVND (reference sequence). The CDR3 length is 15 residues. CDR3 sequence (DNA): TGTGCCAGTAGTTTCCCCGGGGGGCGGGTGAATGAGCAGTTCTTC. Translated: CASSFPGGRVNEQFF.

The chain couples TRBV3-1 (or the pseudogene TRBV3-2) to TRBJ2-4, with D tentatively TRBD2 (6 bases). V was pared by 8 bases and J by 5 bases, with 16 bases between. Germline V lookup: CDR1 LGHDT, CDR2 YNNKEL (reference sequence). The CDR3 runs to 14 residues. The CDR3 bases are TGTGCCAGCCGTAGGGAAGGCGGGGAAAACATTCAGTACTTC. Its protein product is CASRREGGENIQYF.

This clone was recorded once. The chain combines TRBV19 with TRBJ2-2; TRBD1 agrees at 8 bases. Germline trimming cut 7 bases from V and 5 bases from J; bases unmatched to any gene: 6. This CDR3 is 14 amino acids long. Germline loops: CDR1 LNHDA, CDR2 SQIVND (reference sequence). The CDR3 protein is CASKGQGATGELFF. The DNA of the CDR3 is TGTGCCAGTAAGGGGCAGGGGGCTACCGGGGAGCTGTTTTTT.

The chain couples TRBV30 to TRBJ1-6, with a tentative D call TRBD1 (6 bases). V shed 5 bases and J shed 7 bases, with 15 bases lying between them. The CDR3 is made up of 14 amino acids. Germline V gene lookup returns CDR1 GTSNPN and CDR2 SVGIG (reference sequence). CDR3 DNA: TGTGCCTGGGCCTTTCGGGGGGCGAATTCACCCCTCCACTTT. This gives the protein CAWAFRGANSPLHF.

This sequence joins TRBV18 and TRBJ2-5, with D perhaps matching TRBD2 (6 bases). The V gene's germline CDR1 is KGHSH and CDR2 LQKENI. CDR3 length: 16 residues. V lost 0 bases to trimming and J lost 2 bases, with 13 bases between them. The CDR3 loop reads CASSPPGGTGQETQYF. The CDR3 nucleotides are TGTGCCAGCTCACCACCGGGGGGAACTGGGCAAGAGACCCAGTACTTC.

The chain links TRBV3-1 (or the pseudogene TRBV3-2) to TRBJ2-7; weak D call: TRBD2 (7 bases). CDR1 and CDR2 from the germline V gene are LGHDT and YNNKEL (reference sequence). V was trimmed by 1 base and J by 4 bases, leaving 20 bases between them. There are 17 residues in the CDR3. For the CDR3, the DNA is TGTGCCAGCAGCCAAGCGGCCGGGCGGGGGCTTAAATACGAGCAGTACTTC. Its protein is CASSQAAGRGLKYEQYF.

The CDR3 reads CASAGRGATEAFF. The CDR3 nucleotides are TGTGCCAGCGCAGGGAGAGGGGCCACTGAAGCTTTCTTT. The rearrangement joins TRBV2 to TRBJ1-1, with D possibly matching TRBD1 (5 bases). Germline CDR1 is SNHLY and CDR2 is FYNNEI. This CDR3 contains 13 residues. Trimming cost V 8 bases and J 4 bases, with 14 bases left between them.

This clone has more than one count but fewer than ten. This may arise from a read error, as a much more abundant clone is one base away. This same CDR3 is encoded by further DNA sequences in the sample. The chain employs TRBV7-9 and TRBJ2-1, with 9 bases that match TRBD2. V lost 5 bases, J lost 9 bases, and 20 bases stayed unmatched. This CDR3 spans 18 amino acids. CDR1 and CDR2 from the germline V gene are SEHNR and FQNEAQ (reference sequence). The CDR3 sequence is CASSPSLAGGEGPLEQFF. The CDR3 DNA follows: TGTGCCAGCAGCCCCAGCCTCGCGGGGGGGGAGGGCCCACTTGAGCAGTTCTTC.

The chain has TRBV20-1 and TRBJ1-3; D gene uncertain. CDR3 size: 11 residues. Germline lookup yields CDR1 DFQATT and CDR2 SNEGSKA (reference sequence). V was clipped by 3 bases and J by 10 bases, with 10 bases between them. The CDR3 reads CSASRPGTIYF. DNA for the CDR3: TGCAGTGCTAGTAGGCCCGGGACCATATATTTT.

The chain joins TRBV7-9 to TRBJ2-1; 8 nucleotides match TRBD2. This CDR3 spans 14 amino acids. Germline CDR1 is SEHNR and CDR2 is FQNEAQ (reference sequence). The ends lost 2 bases at V and 9 bases at J; junction bases unmatched: 6. In DNA, the CDR3 is TGTGCCAGCAGCTTAAAGCGGGAGACGGGTGAGCAGTTCTTC. Amino acids: CASSLKRETGEQFF.

The gene calls are TRBV11-2 and TRBJ2-1; no reliable D call. Germline V lookup: CDR1 SGHAT, CDR2 FQNNGV. Trimming cost V 5 bases and J 9 bases, with 11 bases left between them. CDR3 size: 12 residues. Written as DNA, the CDR3 is TGTGCCAGCAGCCCTCAGACGACTGAGCAGTTCTTC. This sequence encodes CASSPQTTEQFF.

The rearrangement joins TRBV18 to TRBJ2-7, with 7 bases aligning to TRBD2. The CDR3 loop spans 16 amino acids. Trimming cost V 2 bases and J 3 bases; bases outside gene matches: 10. Looked up from germline, CDR1 is KGHSH and CDR2 is LQKENI. CDR3 in amino acids: CASSPGWGGKGYEQYF. The CDR3 bases are TGTGCCAGCTCACCAGGTTGGGGAGGGAAAGGCTACGAGCAGTACTTC.

The V call is TRBV4-2, the J call TRBJ2-3, with 7 positions matching TRBD1. The germline CDR1 and CDR2 sequences are LGHNA and YNFKEQ. The CDR3 spans 16 residues. Losses at the gene ends were 0 bases for V and 2 bases for J; bases not matched to a gene: 5. The CDR3 sequence: CASSQDVGQNTDTQYF. In DNA form, the CDR3 reads TGTGCCAGCAGCCAAGATGTGGGACAGAACACAGATACGCAGTATTTT.

The chain combines TRBV30 with TRBJ2-3; D is perhaps TRBD2 (6 bases). The CDR3 sequence is 13 residues long. Germline V CDR1 and CDR2: GTSNPN, SVGIG (reference sequence). Trimming pared 6 bases from V and 2 bases from J, leaving 12 bases between. CDR3 DNA: TGTGCCTGCCCCCGGAGGGACACAGATACGCAGTATTTT. It specifies CACPRRDTDTQYF. The variable domain in full, with the rest retrieved from reference TRBV30 and TRBJ2-3, is SQTIHQWPATLVQPVGSPLSLECTVEGTSNPNLYWYRQAAGRGLQLLFYSVGIGQISSEVPQNLSASRPQDRQFILSSKKLLLSDSGFYLCACPRRDTDTQYFGPGTRLTVL.

V and J are TRBV19 and TRBJ1-1; TRBD1 matches 9 bases. Germline lookup yields CDR1 LNHDA and CDR2 SQIVND (reference sequence). CDR3 length: 15 amino acids. V dropped 4 bases and J dropped 1; count of bases not matched to a gene: 4. The CDR3 here is CASSTPGQGNTEAFF. The CDR3 coding sequence is TGTGCCAGTAGTACGCCGGGACAGGGGAACACTGAAGCTTTCTTT.

The chain carries TRBV7-2 and TRBJ1-1; 9 bases map to TRBD1. CDR1 is SGHTA and CDR2 is FQGNSA in the germline V gene. V lost 5 bases to trimming and J lost 3 bases; unmatched junction nucleotides: 4. The CDR3 extends over 14 amino acids. The CDR3 sequence is CASSKQGAYTEAFF. CDR3 coding DNA: TGTGCCAGCAGCAAACAGGGGGCCTACACTGAAGCTTTCTTT. The complete variable domain, with remaining parts taken from reference TRBV7-2 and TRBJ1-1, reads GAGVSQSPSNKVTEKGKDVELRCDPISGHTALYWYRQSLGQGLEFLIYFQGNSAPDKSGLPSDRFSAERTGGSVSTLTIQRTQQEDSAVYLCASSKQGAYTEAFFGQGTRLTVV.

The rearrangement uses TRBV13 and TRBJ1-2; D is unresolved. V gave up 7 bases and J gave up 6 bases, with 24 bases separating them. CDR1 and CDR2 (germline): PRHDT, FYEKMQ (reference sequence). The CDR3 length is 16 residues. CDR3 in amino acids: CASKMVLGRNFNGYTF. The CDR3 DNA sequence: TGTGCCAGCAAGATGGTTTTAGGGCGAAACTTCAATGGCTACACCTTC.

The chain employs TRBV7-9 and TRBJ1-6; TRBD1 agrees at 9 bases. The length of the CDR3 is 14 residues. Germline values: CDR1 SEHNR, CDR2 FQNEAQ (reference sequence). V dropped 7 bases and J dropped 8; count of bases not matched to a gene: 6. CDR3 sequence reads: CASTPWTGDSPLHF. The CDR3 DNA reads TGTGCCAGCACCCCATGGACAGGGGATTCACCCCTCCACTTT.